These 20 T cell receptor beta chains were sequenced from one sample in a study of a mutant IDH1 vaccine in newly diagnosed glioma. Described time point: week 5, during vaccination. Every vaccine dose comprised 300 ug of mutant IDH1 20-mer peptide plus topical imiquimod. No cognate antigen is known for these TCRs. Only in-frame clones appear in the TCRdb table, and some are missing; sequencing was by immunoSEQ multiplex PCR. The sample has fewer than 100,000 clones; about 91% are singletons. The sample in question was PBMCs, obtained from a glioma patient whose treatment included an IDH1 peptide vaccine. All receptors derive from a woman in her 50s with glioma.

The V gene is TRBV5-4, the J gene TRBJ1-2; D uncertain. Deletions cut 0 bases from V and 3 bases from J, with 9 bases between. CDR3 length: 14 amino acids. In germline, CDR1 is SGHNT, CDR2 YYREEE (reference sequence). The CDR3 protein is CASSLGSADYGYTF. Written as DNA, the CDR3 is TGTGCCAGCAGCTTGGGGTCAGCGGACTATGGCTACACCTTC.

The chain couples TRBV28 to TRBJ2-1; tentative D call: TRBD1 (6 bases). V lost 2 bases to trimming and J lost 9 bases, with 14 bases between them. The CDR3 totals 14 residues. Germline V gives CDR1 MDHEN, CDR2 SYDVKM. The CDR3 here is CASSLRQGMGEQFF. CDR3 DNA sequence: TGTGCCAGCAGTTTAAGGCAGGGGATGGGTGAGCAGTTCTTC.

About this clone: A read error may produce the germline difference seen at one junction end. This sequence joins TRBV28 and TRBJ2-7; D gene uncertain. CDR1 and CDR2 (germline): MDHEN, SYDVKM. The CDR3 spans 14 residues. The CDR3 DNA is TGTACCAGCAGTTTAACTCCACGGATGGGGGAGCAGTACTTC. Translation: CTSSLTPRMGEQYF.

The chain combines TRBV18 with TRBJ1-1; D not certain. Trimming shortened V by 4 bases and J by 3 bases, and 9 bases separated the two germline ends. Germline CDR1 is KGHSH and CDR2 is LQKENI. This CDR3 has 13 residues. In DNA form, the CDR3 reads TGTGCCAGCTCACAAACGCACGACACTGAAGCTTTCTTT. It is translated as CASSQTHDTEAFF.

This chain uses TRBV11-3 with TRBJ2-7; D might be TRBD2 (6 bases). The germline CDR1 and CDR2 sequences are SGHNT and YENEEA. The CDR3 extends over 13 amino acids. Between the trimmed V and J ends, which lost 5 bases and 3 bases, there was a span of 11 bases. The CDR3 loop reads CASSRGGYYEQYF. The CDR3 DNA follows: TGTGCCAGCAGCCGGGGAGGCTACTACGAGCAGTACTTC.

This chain's CDR3 is CASRPLGDYNEQFF. Here the CDR3 DNA reads TGTGCCAGCAGACCTCTGGGGGATTACAATGAGCAGTTCTTC. The chain is built from TRBV7-9 and TRBJ2-1; perhaps D is TRBD1 or TRBD2 (5 bases each). Germline V gene data show CDR1 as SEHNR and CDR2 as FQNEAQ (reference sequence). V was cut by 6 bases and J by 4 bases, with 13 bases left in between. The CDR3 contains 14 residues. Full variable domain (remainder filled in from reference TRBV7-9 and TRBJ2-1): DTGVSQNPRHKITKRGQNVTFRCDPISEHNRLYWYRQTLGQGPEFLTYFQNEAQLEKSRLLSDRFSAERPKGSFSTLEIQRTEQGDSAMYLCASRPLGDYNEQFFGPGTRLTVL.

This chain connects TRBV12-5 to TRBJ2-7, with a possible D match to TRBD2 (6 bases). Germline-derived CDR1 and CDR2 are LGHNT and FRNRAP. This CDR3 spans 14 amino acids. V was pared by 7 bases and J by 2 bases, with 15 bases between. CDR3 in amino acids: CASALGLPPYEQYF. The CDR3, as DNA: TGTGCTAGTGCCCTGGGACTCCCGCCCTACGAGCAGTACTTC.

This chain connects TRBV2 to TRBJ2-6; D is unresolved. Per germline, CDR1 SNHLY and CDR2 FYNNEI. The CDR3 consists of 13 residues. The V and J ends lost 7 bases and 1 base respectively, with 5 bases between them. CDR3 protein: CASTLSGANVLTF. For the CDR3, the DNA is TGTGCCAGCACCCTTTCTGGGGCCAACGTCCTGACTTTC.

V and J are TRBV5-4 and TRBJ2-7, with 7 bases aligning to TRBD2. The CDR3 has 15 amino acids. Looked up from germline, CDR1 is SGHNT and CDR2 is YYREEE (reference sequence). V shed 0 bases, J shed 3 bases, and the junction held 6 bases outside the gene matches. The CDR3 loop is CASSLGSGAGYEQYF. The DNA of the CDR3 is TGTGCCAGCAGCTTGGGAAGCGGGGCCGGCTACGAGCAGTACTTC. Drawing the rest from reference TRBV5-4 and TRBJ2-7, the complete variable domain is ETGVTQSPTHLIKTRGQQVTLRCSSQSGHNTVSWYQQALGQGPQFIFQYYREEENGRGNFPPRFSGLQFPNYSSELNVNALELDDSALYLCASSLGSGAGYEQYFGPGTRLTVT.

J is TRBJ2-2 and V is TRBV10-2; the D gene is possibly TRBD1 (6 bases). This CDR3 is built from 14 residues. V lost 6 bases and J 7 bases, leaving 15 bases between the germline ends. CDR1 and CDR2 (germline): WSHSY, SAAADI. CDR3 nucleotides: TGCGCCAGCAGCGTAAGGGGGATCGACGGGGAGCTGTTTTTT. The encoded protein is CASSVRGIDGELFF.

This clone was observed a few times. The rearrangement links TRBV29-1 to TRBJ2-5; 13 bases align to TRBD2. Trimming took 6 bases from V and 4 from J; bases not matched to a gene: 5. The CDR3 covers 14 residues. Per germline, CDR1 SQVTM and CDR2 ANQGSEA. CDR3 in amino acids: CSVGTSGAAETQYF. CDR3 sequence (DNA): TGCAGCGTCGGGACTAGCGGGGCGGCAGAGACCCAGTACTTC. The variable domain in full, with the rest retrieved from reference TRBV29-1 and TRBJ2-5, is SAVISQKPSRDICQRGTSLTIQCQVDSQVTMMFWYRQQPGQSLTLIATANQGSEATYESGFVIDKFPISRPNLTFSTLTVSNMSPEDSSIYLCSVGTSGAAETQYFGPGTRLLVL.

To note about this clone: Other DNA sequences of this sample code for an identical CDR3. V gene TRBV6-1 combines with J gene TRBJ2-7; perhaps TRBD1 as D (5 bases). The CDR3 runs to 14 residues. Looked up from germline, CDR1 is MNHNS and CDR2 is SASEGT. V dropped 3 bases and J dropped 3 bases, with 12 bases sitting between them. CDR3 sequence (DNA): TGTGCCAGCAGTGACAGGGTACCATACTACGAGCAGTACTTC. Its translation: CASSDRVPYYEQYF.

The V and J genes are TRBV10-3 and TRBJ2-7; D is undetermined. Looked up from germline, CDR1 is ENHRY and CDR2 is SYGVKD. CDR3 length: 15 amino acids. The V gene lost 0 bases and the J gene lost 1 base, with 10 bases spanning the gap. The CDR3, as DNA: TGTGCCATCAGTGAGTCAGGGCAGGTTTCCTACGAGCAGTACTTC. It translates to CAISESGQVSYEQYF.

This chain links TRBV7-3 with TRBJ2-1; D is unclear. Germline CDR1 SGHTA, CDR2 FQGTGA. CDR3 length: 14 residues. V dropped 1 base and J dropped 6 bases, with 10 bases sitting between them. The CDR3 sequence is CASSLKPGPNEQFF. The CDR3 DNA reads TGTGCCAGCAGCTTAAAACCGGGCCCCAATGAGCAGTTCTTC.

This chain joins TRBV20-1 and TRBJ2-1; no firm D call. V shed 6 bases and J shed 3 bases, with 3 bases lying between them. The CDR3 covers 10 residues. The germline V gene has CDR1 DFQATT and CDR2 SNEGSKA (reference sequence). CDR3 nucleotides: TGCAGTGCAATCTACAATGAGCAGTTCTTC. It yields the protein CSAIYNEQFF.

This clone was found once. The rearrangement uses TRBV2 and TRBJ2-1; TRBD2 aligns across 7 bases. J gave up 8 bases and V 10 bases, and 23 bases lay outside the gene matches. Germline values: CDR1 SNHLY, CDR2 FYNNEI. The CDR3 sequence is 17 residues long. This chain's CDR3 is CATPSGLAEGPTDEQFF. In DNA form, the CDR3 reads TGTGCCACTCCCTCGGGCCTAGCGGAGGGTCCAACGGATGAGCAGTTCTTC.

The chain joins TRBV28 to TRBJ1-6; D remains ambiguous. The CDR3 is 13 residues long. Per germline, CDR1 MDHEN and CDR2 SYDVKM. V lost 7 bases and J 10 bases, leaving 14 bases between the germline ends. The CDR3 is CASNSGFGSPLHF. The CDR3 DNA reads TGTGCCAGCAATTCGGGTTTCGGATCACCCCTCCACTTT.

The rearrangement joins TRBV7-6 to TRBJ1-6; 12 bases agree with TRBD1. CDR3 size: 17 residues. Germline V gene sequence: CDR1 SGHVS, CDR2 FNYEAQ. Trimming took 4 bases from V and 5 from J; bases not matched to a gene: 6. CDR3 bases: TGTGCCAGCAGCTACCTGGGACAGGGGGCCCATAATTCACCCCTCCACTTT. Translating gives CASSYLGQGAHNSPLHF. Full variable domain (rest looked up from reference TRBV7-6 and TRBJ1-6): GAGVSQSPRYKVTKRGQDVALRCDPISGHVSLYWYRQALGQGPEFLTYFNYEAQQDKSGLPNDRFSAERPEGSISTLTIQRTEQRDSAMYRCASSYLGQGAHNSPLHFGNGTRLTVT.

The chain has TRBV5-8 and TRBJ2-1, with D tentatively TRBD2 (6 bases). The length of the CDR3 is 11 residues. The germline V and J ends were trimmed by 3 bases and 15 bases, with 13 bases remaining between them. Germline V lookup: CDR1 SGHTS, CDR2 YDEGEE. CDR3 loop: CASSSGLLGFF. Written as DNA, the CDR3 is TGTGCCAGCAGCTCGGGACTCTTAGGGTTCTTC.

The V gene is TRBV5-1, the J gene TRBJ1-1, with D tentatively TRBD1 (6 bases). V lost 5 bases and J 4 bases, leaving 15 bases between the germline ends. The CDR3 totals 14 residues. Germline CDR1 is SGHRS and CDR2 is YFSETQ. The CDR3 coding sequence is TGCGCCAGCAGGTTTAACAGGGATCGCACTGAAGCTTTCTTT. This sequence encodes CASRFNRDRTEAFF.